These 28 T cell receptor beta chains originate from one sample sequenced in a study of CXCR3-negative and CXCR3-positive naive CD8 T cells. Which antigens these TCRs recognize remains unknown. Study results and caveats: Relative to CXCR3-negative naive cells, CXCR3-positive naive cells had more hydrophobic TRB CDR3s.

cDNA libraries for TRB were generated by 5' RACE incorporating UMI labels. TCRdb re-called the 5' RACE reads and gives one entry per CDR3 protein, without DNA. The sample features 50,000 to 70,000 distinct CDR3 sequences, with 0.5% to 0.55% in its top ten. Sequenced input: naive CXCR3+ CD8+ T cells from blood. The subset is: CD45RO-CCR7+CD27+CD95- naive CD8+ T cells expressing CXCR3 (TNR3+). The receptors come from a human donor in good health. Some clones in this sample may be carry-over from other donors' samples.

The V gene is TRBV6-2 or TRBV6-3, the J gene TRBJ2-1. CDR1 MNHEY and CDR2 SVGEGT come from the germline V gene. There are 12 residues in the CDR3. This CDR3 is CATSIRYNEQFF.

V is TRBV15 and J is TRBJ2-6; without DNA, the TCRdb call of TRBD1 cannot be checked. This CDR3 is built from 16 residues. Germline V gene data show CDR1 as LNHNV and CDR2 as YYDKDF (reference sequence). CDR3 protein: CATTDRTGAWANVLTF.

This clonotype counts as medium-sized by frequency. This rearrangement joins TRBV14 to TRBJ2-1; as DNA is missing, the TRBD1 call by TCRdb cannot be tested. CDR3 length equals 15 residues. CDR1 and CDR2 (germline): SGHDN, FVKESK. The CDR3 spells CASSQGAGSYNEQFF. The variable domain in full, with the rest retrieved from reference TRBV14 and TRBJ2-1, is EAGVTQFPSHSVIEKGQTVTLRCDPISGHDNLYWYRRVMGKEIKFLLHFVKESKQDESGMPNNRFLAERTGGTYSTLKVQPAELEDSGVYFCASSQGAGSYNEQFFGPGTRLTVL.

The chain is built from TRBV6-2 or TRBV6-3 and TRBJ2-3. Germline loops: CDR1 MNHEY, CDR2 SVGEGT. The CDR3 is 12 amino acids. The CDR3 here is CASSYLGDTQYF.

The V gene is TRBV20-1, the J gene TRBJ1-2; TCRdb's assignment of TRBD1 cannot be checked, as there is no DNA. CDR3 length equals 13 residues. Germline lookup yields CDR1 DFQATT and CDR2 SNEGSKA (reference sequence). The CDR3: CSAPRTGGYGYTF.

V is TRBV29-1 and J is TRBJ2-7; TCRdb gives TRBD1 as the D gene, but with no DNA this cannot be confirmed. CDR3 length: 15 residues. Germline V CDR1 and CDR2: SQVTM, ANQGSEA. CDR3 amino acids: CSVVPGEPKAYEQYF.

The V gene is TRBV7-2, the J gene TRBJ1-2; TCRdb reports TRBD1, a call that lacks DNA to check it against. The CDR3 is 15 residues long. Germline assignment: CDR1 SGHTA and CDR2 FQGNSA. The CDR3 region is CASSLVQGAYYGYTF.

The CDR3: CSARRFPSYEQYF. The chain employs TRBV20-1 and TRBJ2-7. The CDR3 is 13 residues long. Germline CDR1 reads DFQATT; CDR2 reads SNEGSKA (reference sequence).

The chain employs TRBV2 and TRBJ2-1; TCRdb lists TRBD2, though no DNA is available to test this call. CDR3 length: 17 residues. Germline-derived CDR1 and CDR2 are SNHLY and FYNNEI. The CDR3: CASSGLRAGPLNNEQFF.

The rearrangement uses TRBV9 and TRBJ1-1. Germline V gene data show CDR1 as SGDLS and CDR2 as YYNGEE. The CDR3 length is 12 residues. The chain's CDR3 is CASSVDLVEAFF.

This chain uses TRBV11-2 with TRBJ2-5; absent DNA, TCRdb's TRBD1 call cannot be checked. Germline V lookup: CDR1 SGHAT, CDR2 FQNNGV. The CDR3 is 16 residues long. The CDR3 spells CASSILGLGVRETQYF.

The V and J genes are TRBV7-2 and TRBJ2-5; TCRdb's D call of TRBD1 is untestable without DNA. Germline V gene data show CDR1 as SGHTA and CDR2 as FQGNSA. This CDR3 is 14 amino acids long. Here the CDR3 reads CASSPLDREETQYF.

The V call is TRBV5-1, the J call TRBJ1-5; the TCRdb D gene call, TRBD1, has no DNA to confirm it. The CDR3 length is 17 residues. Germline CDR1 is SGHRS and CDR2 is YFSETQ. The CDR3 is CASSLGLQGLTGQPQHF.

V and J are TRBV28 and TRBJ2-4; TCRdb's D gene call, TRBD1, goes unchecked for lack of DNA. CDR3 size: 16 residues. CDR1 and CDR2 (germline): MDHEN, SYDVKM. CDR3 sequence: CASSFLGTGRENIQYF.

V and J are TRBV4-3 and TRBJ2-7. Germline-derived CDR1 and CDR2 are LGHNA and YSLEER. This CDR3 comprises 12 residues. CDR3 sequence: CASSQDRREQYF.

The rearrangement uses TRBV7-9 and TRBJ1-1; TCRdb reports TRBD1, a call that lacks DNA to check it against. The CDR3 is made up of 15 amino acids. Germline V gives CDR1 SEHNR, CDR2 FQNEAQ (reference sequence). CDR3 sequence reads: CASSLGQGARTEAFF.

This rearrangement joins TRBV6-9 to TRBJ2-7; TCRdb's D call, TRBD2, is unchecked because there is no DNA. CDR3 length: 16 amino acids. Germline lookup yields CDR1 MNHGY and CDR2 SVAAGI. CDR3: CASSYVLSDNSYEQYF.

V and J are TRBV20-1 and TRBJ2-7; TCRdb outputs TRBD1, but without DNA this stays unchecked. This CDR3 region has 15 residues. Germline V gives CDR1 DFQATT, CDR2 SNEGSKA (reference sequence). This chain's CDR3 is CSARDIRGEYYEQYF.

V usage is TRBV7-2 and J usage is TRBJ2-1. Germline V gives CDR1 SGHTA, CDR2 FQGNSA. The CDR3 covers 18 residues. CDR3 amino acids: CASSLWVSEVNSYNEQFF.

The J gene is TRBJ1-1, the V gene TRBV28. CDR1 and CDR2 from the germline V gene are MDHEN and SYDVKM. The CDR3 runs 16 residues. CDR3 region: CASSTNPGEMNTEAFF.

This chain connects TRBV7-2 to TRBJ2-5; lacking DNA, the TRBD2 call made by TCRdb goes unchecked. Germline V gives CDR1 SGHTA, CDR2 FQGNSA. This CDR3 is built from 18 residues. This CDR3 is CASSETSGGPIYQETQYF.

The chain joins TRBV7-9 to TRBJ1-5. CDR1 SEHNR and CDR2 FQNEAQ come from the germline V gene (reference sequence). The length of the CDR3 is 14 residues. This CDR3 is CASSFSYSNQPQHF.

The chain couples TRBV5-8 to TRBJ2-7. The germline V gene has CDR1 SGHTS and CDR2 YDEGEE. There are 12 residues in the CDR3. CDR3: CASSTGVLEQYF.

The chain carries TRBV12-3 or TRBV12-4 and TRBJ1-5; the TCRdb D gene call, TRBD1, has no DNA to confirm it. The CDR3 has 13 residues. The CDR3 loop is CASTGQGAQPQHF.

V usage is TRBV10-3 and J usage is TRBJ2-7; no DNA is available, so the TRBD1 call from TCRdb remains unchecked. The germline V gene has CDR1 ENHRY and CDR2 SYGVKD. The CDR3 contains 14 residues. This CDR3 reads CAISESTGADEQYF.

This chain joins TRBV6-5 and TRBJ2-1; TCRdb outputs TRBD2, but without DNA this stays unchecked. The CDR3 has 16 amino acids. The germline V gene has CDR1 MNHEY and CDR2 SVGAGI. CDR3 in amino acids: CASSKFSGASYNEQFF.

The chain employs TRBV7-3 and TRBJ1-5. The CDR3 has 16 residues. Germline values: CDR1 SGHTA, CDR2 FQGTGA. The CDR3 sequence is CASSLGPWGSGQPQHF.

This CDR3 reads CASSFTGDGEQFF. The chain is built from TRBV5-6 and TRBJ2-1; the TCRdb call, TRBD1, lacks DNA for checking. Germline lookup yields CDR1 SGHDT and CDR2 YYEEEE. The CDR3 sequence is 13 residues long.